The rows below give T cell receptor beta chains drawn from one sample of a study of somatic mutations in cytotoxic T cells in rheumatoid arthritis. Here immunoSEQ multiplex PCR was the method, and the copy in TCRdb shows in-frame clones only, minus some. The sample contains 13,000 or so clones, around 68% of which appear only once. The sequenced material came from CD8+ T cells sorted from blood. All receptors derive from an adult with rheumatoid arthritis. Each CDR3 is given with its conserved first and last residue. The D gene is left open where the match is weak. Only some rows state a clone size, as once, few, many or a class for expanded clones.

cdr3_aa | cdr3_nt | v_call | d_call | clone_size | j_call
CASSDKSHLETQYF | TGTGCCAGCAGTGATAAGTCCCATCTAGAGACCCAGTACTTC | TRBV6-4 | - | - | TRBJ2-5
CASSVATSGGAADTQYF | TGTGCCAGCAGCGTAGCTACCAGCGGGGGGGCCGCAGATACGCAGTATTTT | TRBV9 | TRBD2 | - | TRBJ2-3
CASSYSTLSYEQYF | TGTGCCAGCAGTTACTCGACACTTTCCTACGAGCAGTACTTC | TRBV6-5 | - | - | TRBJ2-7
CASSQGLRGYEQYF | TGCGCCAGCAGCCAAGGTCTCAGGGGATACGAGCAGTACTTC | TRBV4-1 | - | - | TRBJ2-7
CASTLTPNTEAFF | TGTGCCAGCACCCTTACACCGAACACTGAAGCTTTCTTT | TRBV7-9 | - | few | TRBJ1-1
CAISQVGQGTGELFF | TGTGCCATCAGCCAGGTGGGACAGGGGACCGGGGAGCTGTTTTTT | TRBV10-3 | TRBD1 | - | TRBJ2-2
CASSVAYRGTNTEAFF | TGTGCCAGCAGCGTAGCCTACCGGGGGACGAACACTGAAGCTTTCTTT | TRBV9 | - | medium-sized | TRBJ1-1
CASSLSPREEAFF | TGTGCCAGCAGCTTATCCCCCCGCGAGGAGGCTTTCTTT | TRBV11-2 | - | few | TRBJ1-1
CASSVRSTNEKLFF | TGTGCCAGCAGTGTGCGGTCAACTAATGAAAAACTGTTTTTT | TRBV2 | - | few | TRBJ1-4
CASSQGYGANTEAFF | TGCGCCAGCAGCCAAGGTTACGGGGCGAACACTGAAGCTTTCTTT | TRBV4-1 | - | - | TRBJ1-1
CASSDRGLWAQYF | TGTGCCAGCAGCGACAGGGGATTATGGGCCCAGTACTTC | TRBV5-6 | TRBD1 | - | TRBJ2-5
CASRSRGYTF | TGTGCCAGCCGAAGTCGCGGCTACACCTTC | TRBV28 | - | - | TRBJ1-2
CASSQDYNEQFF | TGCGCCAGCAGCCAAGATTACAATGAGCAGTTCTTC | TRBV4-1 | - | few | TRBJ2-1
CASSPSAETYEQYF | TGTGCCAGCAGTCCCTCGGCGGAGACCTACGAGCAGTACTTC | TRBV6-6 | - | few | TRBJ2-7
CASSYSLSGANVLTF | TGTGCCAGTAGTTATTCCCTCTCTGGGGCCAACGTCCTGACTTTC | TRBV19 | - | - | TRBJ2-6
CASIVGNQETQYF | TGTGCCAGCATAGTAGGGAATCAAGAGACCCAGTACTTC | TRBV7-9 | - | few | TRBJ2-5
CASSLAGGEQPQHF | TGTGCCAGCAGCTTAGCGGGGGGGGAGCAGCCCCAGCATTTT | TRBV7-6 | - | - | TRBJ1-5
CATRTGLTEAFF | TGTGCCACCCGGACAGGATTGACAGAAGCTTTCTTT | TRBV19 | TRBD1 | - | TRBJ1-1
CASSPRRQKNTGELFF | TGTGCCAGCAGTCCCCGGAGGCAGAAGAACACCGGGGAGCTGTTTTTT | TRBV28 | - | - | TRBJ2-2
CAWSVEYEQYF | TGTGCCTGGAGTGTAGAGTACGAGCAGTACTTC | TRBV30 | - | - | TRBJ2-7
CASTPWGNTEAFF | TGTGCCAGCACCCCCTGGGGGAACACTGAAGCTTTCTTT | TRBV28 | - | - | TRBJ1-1
CASKPGLAGAYEQYF | TGTGCCAGCAAGCCGGGACTAGCGGGGGCGTACGAGCAGTACTTC | TRBV5-8 | TRBD2 | - | TRBJ2-7
CASSAGAVNEQFF | TGTGCCAGTTCGGCGGGGGCCGTTAATGAGCAGTTCTTC | TRBV19 | - | few | TRBJ2-1
CASSYGTGPGNTIYF | TGTGCCAGCAGTTACGGGACAGGGCCCGGAAACACCATATATTTT | TRBV6-5 | TRBD1 | - | TRBJ1-3
CASSIDRSADTQYF | TGTGCCAGCAGCATAGACAGGTCCGCAGATACGCAGTATTTT | TRBV13 | - | - | TRBJ2-3
CASSLGGPNAPYNEQFF | TGTGCCAGCAGCTTAGGCGGACCCAATGCTCCTTACAATGAGCAGTTCTTC | TRBV7-2 | - | - | TRBJ2-1
CASFGGNTGELFF | TGTGCCAGCTTCGGCGGGAACACCGGGGAGCTGTTTTTT | TRBV6-5 | - | few | TRBJ2-2
CASRLPQGASYNEQFF | TGTGCAAGTCGCCTACCACAGGGGGCCTCCTACAATGAGCAGTTCTTC | TRBV12-2 | - | - | TRBJ2-1
CASSVRGSGELFF | TGTGCCAGCAGTGTTCGGGGGAGTGGGGAGCTGTTTTTT | TRBV6-5 | - | few | TRBJ2-2
CAISESSSREQFF | TGTGCCATCAGTGAGTCCTCTAGCAGGGAGCAGTTCTTC | TRBV10-3 | - | - | TRBJ2-1
CASSLDSSYNEQFF | TGTGCCAGCAGCTTGGATAGCTCCTACAATGAGCAGTTCTTC | TRBV5-4 | - | - | TRBJ2-1
CATLSGGTGELFF | TGTGCCACCCTCAGCGGGGGGACCGGGGAGCTGTTTTTT | TRBV2 | TRBD2 | - | TRBJ2-2